This T cell receptor beta chain was observed in a study of CD8 T cells in ankylosing spondylitis. In this sample, this clonotype turned up many times. What it recognizes is unknown. 5'-RACE, quantitative and with molecular barcodes, yielded the TCR beta libraries. From the 5' RACE reads, TCRdb called clonotypes with MiXCR, one entry per CDR3 protein. The sample lists some 200,000 distinct CDR3 sequences, 15% to 20% seen once, with approximately 4% in the top ten. Germline CDR1 reads LGHDT; CDR2 reads YNNKEL (reference sequence). Trimming removed 4 bases from V and 1 base from J, with 10 bases in between. The length of the CDR3 is 14 residues. Study-level results: What seemed typical of ankylosing spondylitis blood was a TCR beta motif built from eight highly homologous variants. Disease-linked clones reportedly showed significant enrichment in matched ankylosing spondylitis synovial fluid. Certain motif variants had earlier been reported in reactive arthritis synovial fluid and blood.

This chain links TRBV3-1 with TRBJ1-1; D is uncertain. This TCR was recovered from a male donor under 35 with ankylosing spondylitis or in good health (not recorded which). Sequenced: blood, either unsorted or a sorted T cell fraction (not recorded which). This CDR3 is CASSPYDGNTEAFF. The CDR3 region has the DNA TGTGCCAGCAGCCCCTACGATGGGAACACTGAAGCTTTCTTT.